Listed here is a single T cell receptor (beta chain). Germline CDR1 and CDR2: SGHNT and YYREEE (reference sequence). The CDR3 is 14 residues long. V was pared by 2 bases and J by 3 bases, with 4 bases of the junction left unmatched. The data stem from a study of blood T cell repertoires in COVID-19. Overall study: Samples of COVID-19 (acute and convalescent) were obtained from the United States, Italy and Spain. Sources were T cells, B-cell-depleted T cells, or PBMCs; the material itself was cDNA or gDNA.

Original processing notes: Quantification of nucleated cells was approximated via reference gene primer amplification. Here immunoSEQ multiplex PCR was the method, and the copy in TCRdb shows in-frame clones only, minus some. V and J calls plus clone size are reproduced from that table; the DNA served to infer D and trimming. The data hold about 170,000 clones, with roughly 90% observed a single time. This clonotype was sampled from a woman in her sixties or seventies with COVID-19, enrolled during active disease. The chain combines TRBV5-4 with TRBJ2-7; 8 bases are shared with TRBD1. Sequencing was done on a sample of peripheral blood. The chain's CDR3 is CASSFPTGGYEQYF. The DNA of the CDR3 is TGTGCCAGCAGCTTCCCCACAGGGGGCTACGAGCAGTACTTC.